This TCR beta chain was profiled in a study of STAT3 mutations in large granular lymphocyte leukemia. Study-wide context: Over half of T-LGLL patients had one or more immunosuppressive regimens. Points from the study as a whole: Some patients had dominant TCR clones larger than their STAT3 mutant burden. At least one immunodominant TCR beta clonotype appeared in every T-cell large granular lymphocyte leukemia patient.

This table comes from immunoSEQ multiplex PCR, and its TCRdb copy is limited to in-frame clones, with some not included. The sample lists about 42,000 clones, about 81% occurring once. This clone appeared once. Its cognate antigen is unknown. A junction end diverges from the germline sequence, so it may reflect a read error. The CDR3 spans 12 residues. Germline CDR1 GTSNPN, CDR2 SVGIG (reference sequence). Sample: PBMCs. The source of this sequence is a human donor with T large granular lymphocyte leukemia. Some clones in this sample may be carry-over from other donors' samples. V and J are TRBV30 and TRBJ1-3; no reliable D call. CDR3 in DNA: TGTGCCGGGAGCATCTCTGGAAACACCATATATTTT. This sequence encodes CAGSISGNTIYF.